The 21 T cell receptor beta chains given below trace back to one sample, sequenced in a study of neurological immune-mediated disorders. TCRdb re-called the 5' RACE reads through MiXCR, storing one row per CDR3 protein. Here the sample spans around 50,000 distinct CDR3 sequences, around 3.5% being singletons. The material sequenced was PBMCs. The receptors were gathered from a man aged 60 to 75 with multiple sclerosis.

This clonotype has a handful of counts. The chain uses TRBV7-6 and TRBJ2-5, with D perhaps TRBD2 (6 bases). The V end was cut by 5 bases, the J end by 5 bases, with 15 bases between. Germline CDR1 SGHVS, CDR2 FNYEAQ. There are 14 residues in the CDR3. In nucleotides, the CDR3 is TGTGCCAGCAGCCGCGGCGGGGATTGGGAGACCCAGTACTTC. Amino acid sequence: CASSRGGDWETQYF.

This clonotype was observed many times. This rearrangement joins TRBV7-9 to TRBJ2-1; TRBD2 might be the D (6 bases). The CDR3 is 17 residues long. Per germline, CDR1 SEHNR and CDR2 FQNEAQ (reference sequence). The V end was cut by 4 bases, the J end by 6 bases, with 22 bases between. The CDR3 loop reads CASSSRTTGLFANEQFF. The CDR3 DNA follows: TGTGCCAGCAGCTCCCGCACCACGGGACTTTTCGCCAATGAGCAGTTCTTC.

This clonotype has a count of ten or more. The chain carries TRBV9 and TRBJ1-3, with D possibly being TRBD1 (5 bases). The CDR3 consists of 17 residues. V lost 3 bases, J lost 4 bases, and 20 bases lay in between. In germline, CDR1 is SGDLS, CDR2 YYNGEE. In DNA form, the CDR3 reads TGTGCCAGCAGCGCTTCCCTAGGGTCAGGGCAAGGAAACACCATATATTTT. Translated: CASSASLGSGQGNTIYF.

This clonotype was seen repeatedly, ten times or more. The chain joins TRBV20-1 to TRBJ1-5, with 9 bases lining up with TRBD1. Trimming took 6 bases from V and 3 from J; bases not matched to a gene: 6. The CDR3 extends over 14 amino acids. Germline loops: CDR1 DFQATT, CDR2 SNEGSKA (reference sequence). CDR3: CSASDRGYNQPQHF. The CDR3 coding sequence is TGCAGTGCCAGCGACAGGGGGTACAATCAGCCCCAGCATTTT.

This clonotype was recorded at least ten times. The chain recombines TRBV20-1 with TRBJ1-1; D remains unclear. V lost 1 base to trimming and J lost 2 bases, with 8 bases between them. Germline CDR1 DFQATT, CDR2 SNEGSKA (reference sequence). The CDR3 has 13 amino acids. The DNA for the CDR3 is TGCAGTGCTAGAGTCCCCTCTAACACTGAAGCTTTCTTT. Its translation is CSARVPSNTEAFF.

This clonotype was detected ten times or more. The chain employs TRBV20-1 and TRBJ1-1; D uncertain. The length of the CDR3 is 13 residues. Germline values: CDR1 DFQATT, CDR2 SNEGSKA (reference sequence). Trimming removed 6 bases from V and 2 bases from J, with 13 bases in between. CDR3: CSAVGSLNTEAFF. Written as DNA, the CDR3 is TGCAGTGCCGTGGGGTCCCTAAACACTGAAGCTTTCTTT.

This clonotype was counted many times. V is TRBV5-1 and J is TRBJ1-6; tentatively, D is TRBD1 (5 bases). The V and J ends lost 4 bases and 8 bases respectively, with 13 bases between them. CDR3 length: 14 amino acids. Per the germline V gene, CDR1 is SGHRS and CDR2 is YFSETQ. CDR3 in amino acids: CASSAAGRDSPLHF. CDR3 DNA: TGCGCCAGCAGCGCAGCGGGGCGTGATTCACCCCTCCACTTT.

The chain employs TRBV7-2 and TRBJ1-2; tentative D call: TRBD1 (5 bases). This CDR3 is built from 14 residues. Germline V gene lookup returns CDR1 SGHTA and CDR2 FQGNSA. With 3 bases removed from V and 2 bases from J, the gap between germline ends came to 10 bases. CDR3 residues: CASSFSGGNYGYTF. CDR3 nucleotides: TGTGCCAGCAGCTTCAGTGGGGGGAACTATGGCTACACCTTC.

The chain couples TRBV27 to TRBJ2-7; weak D call: TRBD1 (6 bases). The length of the CDR3 is 11 residues. Germline-derived CDR1 and CDR2 are MNHEY and SMNVEV (reference sequence). V lost 6 bases, J lost 6 bases, and 9 bases lay in between. The DNA for the CDR3 is TGTGCCAGCAGCAGGGGTGGCGAGCAGTACTTC. Protein product: CASSRGGEQYF.

There are many counts of this clonotype. V is TRBV5-1 and J is TRBJ2-3; a possible D gene is TRBD2 (7 bases). Trimming left V 1 base short and J 0 bases short, with 18 bases between. This CDR3 contains 18 residues. CDR1 is SGHRS, CDR2 YFSETQ, per germline. This CDR3 is CASSLYANGGASTDTQYF. CDR3 nucleotides: TGCGCCAGCAGCTTGTACGCAAATGGGGGGGCGAGCACAGATACGCAGTATTTT.

This clonotype was detected ten times or more. The chain recombines TRBV7-3 with TRBJ2-5, with D possibly TRBD1 on 6 matching bases. The V end lost 5 bases, the J end lost 5 bases, and 12 bases lay between the germline ends. CDR1 is SGHTA and CDR2 is FQGTGA in the germline V gene. The CDR3 consists of 13 residues. The CDR3 DNA sequence: TGTGCCAGCAGCGGCACAGGGTTGGAGACCCAGTACTTC. Its protein is CASSGTGLETQYF. Drawing the rest from reference TRBV7-3 and TRBJ2-5, the complete variable domain is GAGVSQTPSNKVTEKGKYVELRCDPISGHTALYWYRQSLGQGPEFLIYFQGTGAADDSGLPNDRFFAVRPEGSVSTLKIQRTERGDSAVYLCASSGTGLETQYFGPGTRLLVL.

In its sample, this clonotype was seen many times. The rearrangement joins TRBV29-1 to TRBJ2-7; 9 positions agree with TRBD2. Losses at the gene ends were 6 bases for V and 4 bases for J; bases not matched to a gene: 4. This CDR3 spans 12 amino acids. Germline loops: CDR1 SQVTM, CDR2 ANQGSEA. The CDR3 is CSVGSGSYEQYF. CDR3 nucleotide sequence: TGCAGCGTCGGTAGCGGGAGTTACGAGCAGTACTTC.

This clonotype has at least ten counts. This chain uses TRBV5-5 with TRBJ1-3; no clear D. Trimming cost V 4 bases and J 2 bases, with 7 bases left between them. This CDR3 has 13 amino acids. Germline V CDR1 and CDR2: SGHKS, YYEKEE (reference sequence). The CDR3 loop reads CASSAGAGNTIYF. The CDR3 nucleotides read TGTGCCAGCAGCGCCGGGGCTGGAAACACCATATATTTT.

This clonotype was counted many times. The CDR3 is CSARASGTGRETQYF. The CDR3 coding sequence is TGCAGTGCTAGAGCATCCGGGACAGGGAGGGAGACCCAGTACTTC. The rearrangement joins TRBV20-1 to TRBJ2-5; the match to TRBD1 covers 9 bases. The CDR3 spans 15 residues. Losses at the gene ends were 1 base for V and 5 bases for J; bases not matched to a gene: 8. In germline, CDR1 is DFQATT, CDR2 SNEGSKA (reference sequence).

This clonotype was seen many times. The rearrangement uses TRBV20-1 and TRBJ2-7; D might be TRBD2 (6 bases). V was trimmed by 3 bases and J by 6 bases, leaving 18 bases between them. This CDR3 region has 14 residues. CDR1 is DFQATT and CDR2 is SNEGSKA in the germline V gene (reference sequence). The CDR3 coding sequence is TGCAGTGCTAGGGGACCGGGACTTGGGAGCGAGCAGTACTTC. Translation gives CSARGPGLGSEQYF.

This clonotype was detected many times. V is TRBV5-1 and J is TRBJ2-1, with D hard to call. Per germline, CDR1 SGHRS and CDR2 YFSETQ. The CDR3 consists of 13 residues. V lost 0 bases, J lost 5 bases, and 6 bases lay in between. CDR3: CASSLEFHNEQFF. Written as DNA, the CDR3 is TGCGCCAGCAGCTTGGAATTTCACAATGAGCAGTTCTTC.

This clonotype was detected ten times or more. The rearrangement uses TRBV7-3 and TRBJ1-2; tentatively, D is TRBD1 (5 bases). The CDR3 has 13 residues. CDR1 is SGHTA, CDR2 FQGTGA, per germline. Trimming shortened V by 2 bases and J by 8 bases, and 12 bases separated the two germline ends. The CDR3: CASSLGSGTGYTF. The CDR3 DNA sequence: TGTGCCAGCAGCTTAGGTTCGGGGACGGGCTACACCTTC.

This clonotype was observed many times. The genes are TRBV12-3 or TRBV12-4 and TRBJ1-2; possible D gene TRBD1, 5 bases. The CDR3 is 13 amino acids. The germline V and J ends were trimmed by 1 base and 7 bases, with 10 bases remaining between them. CDR3 coding DNA: TGTGCCAGCAGTTTAGAAGGGGTCTTTGGCTACACCTTC. It translates to CASSLEGVFGYTF.

This clonotype was observed many times. The rearrangement joins TRBV12-3 or TRBV12-4 to TRBJ1-1; TRBD1 aligns across 11 bases. The trim removed 6 bases at V and 0 bases at J, leaving 9 bases unmatched. The length of the CDR3 is 17 residues. This CDR3 is CASSPSGQGAMNTEAFF. The CDR3 DNA reads TGTGCCAGCAGCCCCTCCGGACAGGGGGCTATGAACACTGAAGCTTTCTTT.

The chain has TRBV12-3 or TRBV12-4 and TRBJ2-2; no definite D call. The CDR3 has 12 amino acids. V was shortened by 3 bases and J by 6 bases, with 5 bases between the two germline ends. CDR3: CASSFRPGELFF. DNA for the CDR3: TGTGCCAGCAGTTTCCGGCCCGGGGAGCTGTTTTTT.

This clonotype was counted a few times. The chain carries TRBV10-3 and TRBJ2-3, with TRBD2 matching over 9 bases. V trimming: 6 bases; J trimming: 4 bases; junction bases outside the gene matches: 8. CDR3 size: 15 residues. Germline V lookup: CDR1 ENHRY, CDR2 SYGVKD. This CDR3 is CAIRVAGEAADTQYF. CDR3 nucleotide sequence: TGTGCCATCAGGGTAGCGGGAGAAGCGGCAGATACGCAGTATTTT.